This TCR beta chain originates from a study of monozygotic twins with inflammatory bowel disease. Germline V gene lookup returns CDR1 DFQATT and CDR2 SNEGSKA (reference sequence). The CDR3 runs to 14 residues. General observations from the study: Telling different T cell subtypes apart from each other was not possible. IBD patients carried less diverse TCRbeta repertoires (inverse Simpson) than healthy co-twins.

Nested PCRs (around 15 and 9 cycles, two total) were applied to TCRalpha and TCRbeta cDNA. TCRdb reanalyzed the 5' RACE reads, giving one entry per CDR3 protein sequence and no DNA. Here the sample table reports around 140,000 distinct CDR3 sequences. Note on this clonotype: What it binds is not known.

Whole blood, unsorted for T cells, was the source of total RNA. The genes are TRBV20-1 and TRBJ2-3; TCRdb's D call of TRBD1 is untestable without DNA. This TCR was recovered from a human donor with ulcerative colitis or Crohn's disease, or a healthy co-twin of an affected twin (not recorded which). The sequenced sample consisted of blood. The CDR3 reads CSAERRGDTDTQYF.